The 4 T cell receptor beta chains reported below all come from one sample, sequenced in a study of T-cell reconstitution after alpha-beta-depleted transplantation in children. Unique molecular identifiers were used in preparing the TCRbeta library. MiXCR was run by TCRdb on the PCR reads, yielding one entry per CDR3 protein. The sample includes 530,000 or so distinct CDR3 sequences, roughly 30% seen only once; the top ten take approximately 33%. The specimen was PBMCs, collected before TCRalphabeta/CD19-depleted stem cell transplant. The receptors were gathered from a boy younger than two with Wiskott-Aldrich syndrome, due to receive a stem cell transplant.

This CDR3 is CASSLGTDGYTF. The CDR3 DNA sequence: TGCGCCAGCAGCTTGGGGACGGATGGCTACACCTTC. The chain uses TRBV5-1 and TRBJ1-2; D gene uncertain. The V gene lost 0 bases and the J gene lost 6 bases, with 6 bases spanning the gap. This CDR3 comprises 12 residues. In germline, CDR1 is SGHRS, CDR2 YFSETQ.

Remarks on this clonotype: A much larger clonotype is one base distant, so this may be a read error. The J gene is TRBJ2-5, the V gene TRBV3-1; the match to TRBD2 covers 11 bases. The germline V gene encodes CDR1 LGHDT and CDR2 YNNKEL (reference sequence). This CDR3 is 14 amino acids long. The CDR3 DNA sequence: TGTGCCAGCAGCCCGGGACTAGCGGAAGAGACCGAGTACTTC. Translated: CASSPGLAEETEYF.

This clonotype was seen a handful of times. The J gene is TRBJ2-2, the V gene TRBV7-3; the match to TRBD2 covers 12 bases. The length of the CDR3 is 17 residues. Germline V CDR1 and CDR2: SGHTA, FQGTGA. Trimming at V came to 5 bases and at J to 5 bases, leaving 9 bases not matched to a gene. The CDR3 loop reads CASSQLAGGVETGELFF. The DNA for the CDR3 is TGTGCCAGCAGCCAGCTAGCGGGAGGGGTCGAAACCGGGGAGCTGTTTTTT.

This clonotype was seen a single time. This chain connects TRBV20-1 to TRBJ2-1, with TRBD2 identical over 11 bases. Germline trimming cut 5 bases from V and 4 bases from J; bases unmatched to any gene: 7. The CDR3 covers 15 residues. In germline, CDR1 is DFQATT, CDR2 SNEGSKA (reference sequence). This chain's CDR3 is CSADATSGKYNEQFF. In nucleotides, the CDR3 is TGCAGTGCTGACGCGACTAGCGGGAAATACAATGAGCAGTTCTTC.